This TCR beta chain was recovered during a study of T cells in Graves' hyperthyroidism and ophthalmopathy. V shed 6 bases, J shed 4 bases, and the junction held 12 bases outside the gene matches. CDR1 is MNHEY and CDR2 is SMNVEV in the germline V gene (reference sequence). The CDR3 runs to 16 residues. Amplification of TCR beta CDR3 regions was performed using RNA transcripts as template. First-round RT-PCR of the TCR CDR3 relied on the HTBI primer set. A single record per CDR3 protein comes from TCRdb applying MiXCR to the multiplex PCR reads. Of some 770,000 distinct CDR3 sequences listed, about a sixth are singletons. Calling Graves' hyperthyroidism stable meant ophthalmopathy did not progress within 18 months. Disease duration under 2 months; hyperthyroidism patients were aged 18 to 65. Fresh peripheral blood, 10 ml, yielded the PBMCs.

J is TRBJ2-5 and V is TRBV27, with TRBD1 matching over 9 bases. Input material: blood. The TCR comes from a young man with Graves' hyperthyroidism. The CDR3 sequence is CASSREWTGAAETQYF. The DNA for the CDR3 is TGTGCCAGCAGCCGGGAATGGACAGGGGCCGCAGAGACCCAGTACTTC.